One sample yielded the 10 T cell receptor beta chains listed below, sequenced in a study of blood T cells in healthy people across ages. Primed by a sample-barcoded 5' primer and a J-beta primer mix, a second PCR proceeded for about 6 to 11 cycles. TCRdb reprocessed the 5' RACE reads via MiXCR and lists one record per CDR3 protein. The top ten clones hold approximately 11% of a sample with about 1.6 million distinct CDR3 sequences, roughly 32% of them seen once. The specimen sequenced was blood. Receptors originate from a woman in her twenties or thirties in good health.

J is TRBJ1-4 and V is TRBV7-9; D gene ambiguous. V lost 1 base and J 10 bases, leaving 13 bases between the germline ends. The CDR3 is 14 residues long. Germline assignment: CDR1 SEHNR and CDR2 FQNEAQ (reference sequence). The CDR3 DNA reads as TGTGCCAGCAGCTTAGGGGCAGGATCTGGAAAACTGTTTTTT. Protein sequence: CASSLGAGSGKLFF.

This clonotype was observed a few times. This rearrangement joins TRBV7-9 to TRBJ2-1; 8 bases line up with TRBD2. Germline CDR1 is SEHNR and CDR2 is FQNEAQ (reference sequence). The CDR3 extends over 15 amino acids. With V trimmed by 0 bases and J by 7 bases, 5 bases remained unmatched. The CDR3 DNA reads TGTGCCAGCAGCTTAGCTAGCGGGGTCGGTAATGAGCAGTTCTTC. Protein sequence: CASSLASGVGNEQFF.

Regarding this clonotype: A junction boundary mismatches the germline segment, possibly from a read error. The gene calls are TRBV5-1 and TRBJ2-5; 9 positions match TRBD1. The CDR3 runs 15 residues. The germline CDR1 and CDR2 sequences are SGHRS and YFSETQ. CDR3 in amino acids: CASSGTGRSQETRYF. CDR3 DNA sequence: TGCGCCAGCAGCGGGACAGGGCGGAGTCAAGAGACCCGGTACTTC.

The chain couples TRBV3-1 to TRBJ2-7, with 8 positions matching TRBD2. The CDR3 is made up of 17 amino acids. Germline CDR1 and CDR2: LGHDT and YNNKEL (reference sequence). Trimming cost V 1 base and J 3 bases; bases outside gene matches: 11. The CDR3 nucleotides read TGTGCCAGCAGCCAAGCTCTTTGGCGGGAGGAGGTCTACGAGCAGTACTTC. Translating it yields CASSQALWREEVYEQYF.

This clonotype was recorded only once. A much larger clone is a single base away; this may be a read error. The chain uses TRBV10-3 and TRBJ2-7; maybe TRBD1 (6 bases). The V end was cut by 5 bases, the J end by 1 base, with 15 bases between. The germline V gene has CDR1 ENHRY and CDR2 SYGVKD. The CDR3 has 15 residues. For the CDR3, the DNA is TGTGCCATCAGTTCAGGACAGACCTCGTCCTACGAGCAGTACTTC. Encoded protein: CAISSGQTSSYEQYF.

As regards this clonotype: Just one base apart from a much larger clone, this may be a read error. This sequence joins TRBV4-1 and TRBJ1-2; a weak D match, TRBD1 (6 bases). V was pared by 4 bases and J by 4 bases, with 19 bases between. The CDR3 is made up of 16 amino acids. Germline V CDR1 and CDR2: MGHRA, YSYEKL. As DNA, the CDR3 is TGCGCCAGCAGCCCCCAAAACGGGGGGCGCCCCTATGGCTACACCTTC. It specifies CASSPQNGGRPYGYTF.

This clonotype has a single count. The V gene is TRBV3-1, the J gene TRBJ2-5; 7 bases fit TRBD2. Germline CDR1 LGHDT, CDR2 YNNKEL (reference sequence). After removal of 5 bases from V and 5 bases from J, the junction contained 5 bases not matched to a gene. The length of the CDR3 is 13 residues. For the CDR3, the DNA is TGTGCCAGCAGCGCACGGGGGGTGGAGACCCAGTACTTC. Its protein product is CASSARGVETQYF.

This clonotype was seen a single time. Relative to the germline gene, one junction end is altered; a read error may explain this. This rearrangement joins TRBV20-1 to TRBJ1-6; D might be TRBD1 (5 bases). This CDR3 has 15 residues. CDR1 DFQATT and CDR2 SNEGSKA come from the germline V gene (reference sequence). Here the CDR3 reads CSAREEWGVNSPLHF. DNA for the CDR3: TGCAGTGCGAGAGAGGAGTGGGGGGTTAATTCACCCCTCCACTTT.

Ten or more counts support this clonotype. The CDR3 nucleotides read TGTGCCATCAGGGACCAGGCAAGTAGGTACGAGCAGTACTTC. Encoded protein: CAIRDQASRYEQYF. The chain employs TRBV10-3 and TRBJ2-7; no clear D. The CDR3 loop spans 14 amino acids. With 6 bases removed from V and 4 bases from J, the gap between germline ends came to 16 bases. Germline V CDR1 and CDR2: ENHRY, SYGVKD.

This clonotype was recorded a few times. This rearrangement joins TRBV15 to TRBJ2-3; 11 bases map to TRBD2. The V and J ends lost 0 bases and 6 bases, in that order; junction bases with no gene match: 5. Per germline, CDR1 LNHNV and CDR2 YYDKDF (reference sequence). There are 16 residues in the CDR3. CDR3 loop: CATSRELAGVGDTQYF. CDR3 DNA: TGTGCCACCAGCAGAGAACTAGCGGGAGTTGGTGATACGCAGTATTTT.